The next 8 T cell receptor beta chains were all read from a single sample in a study of blood T cell repertoires in COVID-19. The data were produced by immunoSEQ multiplex PCR, yet TCRdb's version contains in-frame clones alone and is incomplete. The sample has roughly 150,000 clones, around four fifths seen once; the top ten hold roughly 8.1%. The sample comprised peripheral blood. Source of these receptors: a woman older than 75 with COVID-19, enrolled during active disease.

The chain employs TRBV5-1 and TRBJ2-3; 8 bases map to TRBD2. CDR1 is SGHRS, CDR2 YFSETQ, per germline. The ends lost 9 bases at V and 4 bases at J; junction bases unmatched: 16. The CDR3 sequence is 16 residues long. The CDR3: CATRLGDGGASDTQYF. The CDR3 DNA reads TGCGCCACCAGATTGGGTGACGGGGGGGCGTCAGATACGCAGTATTTT.

The chain employs TRBV4-1 and TRBJ1-3; no clear D gene. V lost 1 base, J lost 0 bases, and 13 bases lay in between. This CDR3 is 17 amino acids long. Germline V CDR1 and CDR2: MGHRA, YSYEKL. CDR3 bases: TGCGCCAGCAGCCAAGGACTTCTTATTATCTCTGGAAACACCATATATTTT. Residues: CASSQGLLIISGNTIYF.

CDR3 sequence: CASSSGAGIQDTQYF. As DNA, the CDR3 is TGCGCCAGCAGCTCCGGCGCGGGAATACAAGATACGCAGTATTTT. The V gene is TRBV5-1, the J gene TRBJ2-3; D is possibly TRBD2 (6 bases). Trimming took off 3 bases at V and 5 bases at J, with 16 bases between the two ends. This CDR3 region has 15 residues. The V gene's germline CDR1 is SGHRS and CDR2 YFSETQ.

The genes are TRBV9 and TRBJ2-1; possibly TRBD2 for D (6 bases). The CDR3 spans 12 residues. Trimming cost V 5 bases and J 10 bases, with 13 bases left between them. Per the germline V gene, CDR1 is SGDLS and CDR2 is YYNGEE. The CDR3 nucleotides are TGTGCCAGCAGGGGGGGAGGTTTCGAGCAGTTCTTC. Its translation: CASRGGGFEQFF.

V gene TRBV27 combines with J gene TRBJ1-2, with TRBD1 matching over 7 bases. The germline gives CDR1 MNHEY, CDR2 SMNVEV (reference sequence). The CDR3 consists of 16 residues. The trim removed 6 bases at V and 1 base at J, leaving 11 bases unmatched. The CDR3 DNA is TGTGCCAGCAGCAGGGACAGTACCCCCCTTAACTATGGCTACACCTTC. It encodes CASSRDSTPLNYGYTF.

This chain joins TRBV14 and TRBJ2-7, with TRBD2 as a possible D gene (5 bases). This CDR3 comprises 13 residues. V was cut by 4 bases and J by 0 bases, with 7 bases left in between. Germline CDR1 reads SGHDN; CDR2 reads FVKESK. The CDR3 spells CASSPGSSYEQYF. CDR3 in DNA: TGTGCCAGCAGCCCGGGATCCTCCTACGAGCAGTACTTC.

As for this clone: Within the sample, other DNA sequences also encode this same CDR3. The genes are TRBV10-3 and TRBJ2-1, with no clear D. Germline values: CDR1 ENHRY, CDR2 SYGVKD. The CDR3 is made up of 15 amino acids. Trimming cost V 2 bases and J 0 bases, with 8 bases left between them. CDR3 amino acids: CAISEGGSSYNEQFF. CDR3 in DNA: TGTGCCATCAGTGAGGGCGGAAGCTCCTACAATGAGCAGTTCTTC.

This clone is a singleton in its sample. This sequence joins TRBV29-1 and TRBJ1-1; D is uncertain. The length of the CDR3 is 11 residues. Trimming cost V 7 bases and J 3 bases, with 9 bases left between them. Germline CDR1 is SQVTM and CDR2 is ANQGSEA. CDR3 residues: CSGFGDTEAFF. In nucleotides, the CDR3 is TGCAGCGGATTCGGGGACACTGAAGCTTTCTTT.